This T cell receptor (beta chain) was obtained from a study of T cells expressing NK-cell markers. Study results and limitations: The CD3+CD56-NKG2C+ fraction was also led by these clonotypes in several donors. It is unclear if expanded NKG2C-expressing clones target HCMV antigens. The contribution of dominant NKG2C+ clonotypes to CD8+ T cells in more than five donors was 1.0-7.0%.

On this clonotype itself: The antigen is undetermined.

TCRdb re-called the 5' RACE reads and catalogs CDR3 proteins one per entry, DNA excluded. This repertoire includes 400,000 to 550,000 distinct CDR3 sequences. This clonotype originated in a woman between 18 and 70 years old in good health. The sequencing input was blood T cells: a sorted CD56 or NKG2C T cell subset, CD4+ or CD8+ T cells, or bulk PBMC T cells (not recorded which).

This CDR3 is CSASTGDSPLHF. V is TRBV20-1 and J is TRBJ1-6; TCRdb gives TRBD1 as the D gene, but with no DNA this cannot be confirmed. Germline-derived CDR1 and CDR2 are DFQATT and SNEGSKA (reference sequence). The CDR3 loop spans 12 amino acids.